The rows below give T cell receptor beta chains drawn from one sample of a study of STAT5B mutations in CD4+ large granular lymphocyte leukemia. Sequencing was performed with immunoSEQ multiplex PCR; in TCRdb, only in-frame clones are kept and a portion is missing. The data show just over 25,000 clones, 80% to 85% seen once. The material sequenced was CD4+ T cells from blood buffy coats. The receptors come from a human donor in good health. The CDR3 runs from the conserved cysteine through the conserved F or W. D genes are given only for firm matches. Some rows mark clone size as missing; the rest say once, few, many or name a class of expanded clone.

>TRBV7-2|TRBJ2-7|-|TRBD2
TGTGCCAGCAGCTTAGGGACTAGCGGGGGACAGCAGTACTTC
CASSLGTSGGQQYF
>TRBV7-9|TRBJ2-1|-|TRBD2
TGTGCCTCTGGTGGGGGGGGTAGCGGGAGAAGGTCCTACAATGAGCAGTTCTTC
CASGGGGSGRRSYNEQFF
>TRBV7-2|TRBJ1-1|-|TRBD1
TGTGCCAGCAGCCGCCGGACAGGCAGAGCCATGAACACTGAAGCTTTCTTT
CASSRRTGRAMNTEAFF
>TRBV28|TRBJ2-3|-|TRBD2
TGTGCCAGCAGTTTAAGCGGGGGTTCCACAGATACGCAGTATTTT
CASSLSGGSTDTQYF
>TRBV28|TRBJ1-2|-|-
TGTGCCAGCAGTTTAGGGGGGGCCTATGGCTACACCTTC
CASSLGGAYGYTF
>TRBV5-1|TRBJ2-3|once|TRBD2
TGCGCCAGCAGCTTTGGGGGGGGCACAGATACGCAGTATTTT
CASSFGGGTDTQYF
>TRBV25-1|TRBJ2-3|-|-
TGTGCCAGCAGTGAACGGCCAGCGACCAACCCCGCGGGTACGCAGTATTTT
CASSERPATNPAGTQYF
>TRBV4-1|TRBJ1-6|-|-
TGCGCCAGCAGCCAAGAGACTAACAATTCACCCCTCCACTTT
CASSQETNNSPLHF
>TRBV27|TRBJ2-3|-|-
TGTGCCAGCAGTCCCATCCTTTCCGGGCGGGCAGGTGATGGCACAGATACGCAGTATTTT
CASSPILSGRAGDGTDTQYF
>TRBV7-9|TRBJ2-5|-|-
TGTGCCAGCAGCTCCTCTATCAGATCTACCCGCGAGACCCAGTACTTC
CASSSSIRSTRETQYF
>TRBV7-9|TRBJ1-4|-|-
TGTGCCAGCAGCTTAAGATTCGAGCTCTGGGGTGAAAAACTGTTTTTT
CASSLRFELWGEKLFF
>TRBV4-1|TRBJ2-5|-|-
TGCGCCAGCAGCCAAGGTATAAGGGAACAGACCCAGTACTTC
CASSQGIREQTQYF
>TRBV29-1|TRBJ1-2|-|-
TGCAGCGTTGATTACGGAGCCTATGGCTACACCTTC
CSVDYGAYGYTF
>TRBV6-6|TRBJ1-1|few|-
TGTGCCAGCAGTTACCCCGCCAACACTGAAGCTTTCTTT
CASSYPANTEAFF
>TRBV5-4|TRBJ1-3|-|-
TGTGCCAGCAGCTTCGGACAGACCGGAAACACCATATATTTT
CASSFGQTGNTIYF
>TRBV5-4|TRBJ1-6|-|TRBD1
TGTGCCAGCAGCTCGGGGGGGGGACAGGGTGCCCTGTGGTCACCCCTCCACTTT
CASSSGGGQGALWSPLHF
>TRBV6-1|TRBJ2-5|-|TRBD1
TGTGCCAGCAGTGAGCTCTCCGGGACAGTCGAGACCCAGTACTTC
CASSELSGTVETQYF
>TRBV15|TRBJ1-5|-|-
TGTGCCACCAGCAGGGGTACAGGGACCAATCAGCCCCAGCATTTT
CATSRGTGTNQPQHF
>TRBV6-1|TRBJ2-2|few|TRBD1
TGTGCCAGCAGTGAAATGTCAGGGGGAAACACCGGGGAGCTGTTTTTT
CASSEMSGGNTGELFF
>TRBV19|TRBJ2-6|-|-
TGTGCCAGTAGGAAAGGGGGAGGGACTGGGGCCAACGTCCTGACTTTC
CASRKGGGTGANVLTF
>TRBV5-1|TRBJ2-3|-|-
TGCGCCACCAAGGGGGGCGGGGGCCGCAGAGATACGCAGTATTTT
CATKGGGGRRDTQYF
>TRBV5-4|TRBJ2-5|-|-
TGTGCCAGCAGTTCTGGACAGTATGTTGAGACCCAGTACTTC
CASSSGQYVETQYF
>TRBV9|TRBJ1-1|-|TRBD1
TGTGCCAGCAGCGCTAGGGACAGGGCGACTGCTGAAGCTTTCTTT
CASSARDRATAEAFF
>TRBV13|TRBJ1-2|-|-
TGTGCCAGCAGCTTAGGCGGTTCTTTGCAGGGACTGGCGGTTGGCTACACCTTC
CASSLGGSLQGLAVGYTF
>TRBV7-2|TRBJ2-3|-|-
TGTGCCAGCAGCTTAAGAGATACGCAGTATTTT
CASSLRDTQYF
>TRBV7-2|TRBJ2-1|few|-
TGTGCCAGCAGCTTAGAAACTACACACCGATCCCGGAGGTTCTTC
CASSLETTHRSRRFF
>TRBV7-8|TRBJ1-1|-|-
TGTGCCAGCAGTTTCGGGGGGGCGGGTGAAGCTTTCTTT
CASSFGGAGEAFF
>TRBV2|TRBJ1-1|few|-
TGTGCCAGCAGGACAAGGAGTGAAGCTTTCTTT
CASRTRSEAFF
>TRBV11-2|TRBJ2-5|-|TRBD2
TGTGCCAGCAGCCCCCGACTAGCGGGGAGCGAAGAGACCCAGTACTTC
CASSPRLAGSEETQYF
>TRBV19|TRBJ1-2|few|TRBD1
TGTGCCAGTAATCCCGGGACAGGCGTATATGGCTACACCTTC
CASNPGTGVYGYTF
>TRBV7-2|TRBJ2-7|-|-
TGTGCCAGCAGCCCGGAGGGGTTGGAGGACGAGCAGTACTTC
CASSPEGLEDEQYF
>TRBV5-1|TRBJ1-6|once|-
TGCGCCAGCAGCTTGAGTGGGTATTCACCCCTCCACTTT
CASSLSGYSPLHF